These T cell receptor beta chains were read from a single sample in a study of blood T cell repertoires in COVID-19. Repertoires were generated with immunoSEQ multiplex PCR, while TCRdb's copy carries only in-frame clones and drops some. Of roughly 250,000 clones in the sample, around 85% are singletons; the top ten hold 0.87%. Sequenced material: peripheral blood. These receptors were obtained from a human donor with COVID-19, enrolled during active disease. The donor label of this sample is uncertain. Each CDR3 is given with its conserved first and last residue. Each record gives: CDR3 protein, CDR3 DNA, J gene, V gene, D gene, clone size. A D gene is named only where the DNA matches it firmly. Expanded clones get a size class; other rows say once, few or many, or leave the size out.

CDR3: CSASLPRGYSNQPQHF; DNA: TGCAGTGCTAGTCTACCCAGGGGCTATAGCAATCAGCCCCAGCATTTT; J: TRBJ1-5; V: TRBV20-1; D: NA; size: NA
CDR3: CASSFGQLPNTEAFF; DNA: TGTGCCAGCAGCTTCGGACAGCTACCGAACACTGAAGCTTTCTTT; J: TRBJ1-1; V: TRBV5-6; D: NA; size: NA
CDR3: CASSLNGRGETQYF; DNA: TGTGCCAGCAGTTTAAACGGGAGGGGAGAGACCCAGTACTTC; J: TRBJ2-5; V: TRBV28; D: TRBD2; size: NA
CDR3: CAWSTGTGNYEQYF; DNA: TGTGCCTGGAGTACAGGGACAGGGAACTACGAGCAGTACTTC; J: TRBJ2-7; V: TRBV30; D: TRBD1; size: NA
CDR3: CASSQVSVWGETQYF; DNA: TGTGCCAGCAGCCAAGTATCAGTTTGGGGCGAGACCCAGTACTTC; J: TRBJ2-5; V: TRBV3-1/TRBV3-2; D: NA; size: NA
CDR3: CASSPTVAGGQETQYF; DNA: TGCGCCAGCAGCCCGACGGTAGCGGGAGGTCAAGAGACCCAGTACTTC; J: TRBJ2-5; V: TRBV5-1; D: TRBD2; size: NA
CDR3: CSVGAGDRRAFF; DNA: TGCAGCGTTGGGGCTGGGGACAGGAGAGCTTTCTTT; J: TRBJ1-1; V: TRBV29-1; D: TRBD1; size: NA
CDR3: CAWSKGNNSPLHF; DNA: TGTGCCTGGAGTAAGGGGAATAATTCACCCCTCCACTTT; J: TRBJ1-6; V: TRBV30; D: NA; size: NA
CDR3: CASSFVKGSLYDSGNTIYF; DNA: TGTGCCAGCAGTTTTGTGAAGGGGTCCCTCTACGACTCTGGAAACACCATATATTTT; J: TRBJ1-3; V: TRBV28; D: NA; size: NA
CDR3: CASSQVINTQYF; DNA: TGTGCCAGCAGCCAAGTTATAAATACGCAGTATTTT; J: TRBJ2-3; V: TRBV3-1/TRBV3-2; D: NA; size: NA
CDR3: CASLRDTQFNQPQHF; DNA: TGTGCCAGCCTTCGGGACACACAATTTAATCAGCCCCAGCATTTT; J: TRBJ1-5; V: TRBV2; D: NA; size: NA
CDR3: CASSATSVGEQFF; DNA: TGTGCCAGCAGCGCAACTAGCGTAGGTGAGCAGTTCTTC; J: TRBJ2-1; V: TRBV9; D: TRBD2; size: NA
CDR3: CSVRGTGQETQYF; DNA: TGCAGCGTTCGGGGGACAGGACAAGAGACCCAGTACTTC; J: TRBJ2-5; V: TRBV29-1; D: TRBD1; size: NA
CDR3: CASSLDPGDRGGEKLFF; DNA: TGTGCCAGCAGTTTAGACCCGGGGGACAGGGGTGGGGAAAAACTGTTTTTT; J: TRBJ1-4; V: TRBV27; D: TRBD1; size: NA
CDR3: CASSGSGGRRLNTEAFF; DNA: TGTGCCAGCAGTGGGTCAGGGGGTCGAAGGCTAAACACTGAAGCTTTCTTT; J: TRBJ1-1; V: TRBV28; D: TRBD1; size: once
CDR3: CATSMGPPTNEKLFF; DNA: TGTGCCACCTCTATGGGGCCCCCAACTAATGAAAAACTGTTTTTT; J: TRBJ1-4; V: TRBV19; D: NA; size: NA
CDR3: CASSARWRDTQYF; DNA: TGTGCCAGCAGTGCCAGATGGAGAGATACGCAGTATTTT; J: TRBJ2-3; V: TRBV2; D: NA; size: few
CDR3: CASSYTSGDPYEQYF; DNA: TGTGCCAGCAGTTACACTAGCGGGGACCCCTACGAGCAGTACTTC; J: TRBJ2-7; V: TRBV6-5; D: TRBD2; size: NA
CDR3: CASSQETALANTEAFF; DNA: TGTGCCAGCAGCCAAGAAACAGCCCTCGCGAACACTGAAGCTTTCTTT; J: TRBJ1-1; V: TRBV3-1/TRBV3-2; D: NA; size: NA
CDR3: CASSQAVEYNSPLHF; DNA: TGCGCCAGCAGCCAAGCGGTCGAGTATAATTCACCCCTCCACTTT; J: TRBJ1-6; V: TRBV4-3; D: NA; size: NA
CDR3: CASSPRQAGNTIYF; DNA: TGTGCCAGCAGCCCCCGACAGGCTGGAAACACCATATATTTT; J: TRBJ1-3; V: TRBV9; D: NA; size: NA
CDR3: CASSSRLATGELFF; DNA: TGTGCCAGCAGCTCCCGACTAGCCACCGGGGAGCTGTTTTTT; J: TRBJ2-2; V: TRBV7-2; D: TRBD2; size: NA
CDR3: CASSLSPSASEQFF; DNA: TGTGCCAGCAGCTTAAGCCCTAGCGCCAGCGAGCAGTTCTTC; J: TRBJ2-1; V: TRBV7-2; D: NA; size: once
CDR3: CASSIGTDYGYTF; DNA: TGTGCCAGTAGTATAGGCACAGACTATGGCTACACCTTC; J: TRBJ1-2; V: TRBV19; D: NA; size: NA
CDR3: CASSDLYNEQFF; DNA: TGCGCCAGCAGTGACCTCTACAATGAGCAGTTCTTC; J: TRBJ2-1; V: TRBV10-1; D: NA; size: few
CDR3: CASSPRAEKLFF; DNA: TGTGCCAGCAGCCCGCGGGCTGAAAAACTGTTTTTT; J: TRBJ1-4; V: TRBV3-1/TRBV3-2; D: NA; size: NA
CDR3: CASIGGGQGRWNYGYTF; DNA: TGTGCCAGCATCGGGGGGGGACAGGGACGGTGGAACTATGGCTACACCTTC; J: TRBJ1-2; V: TRBV27; D: TRBD1; size: NA
CDR3: CASSPNGQGYNQPQHF; DNA: TGTGCCAGCAGCCCGAACGGACAGGGATACAATCAGCCCCAGCATTTT; J: TRBJ1-5; V: TRBV7-8; D: TRBD1; size: NA
CDR3: CASSSGGPPVGEQYF; DNA: TGTGCCAGCAGTTCGGGGGGGCCCCCAGTTGGCGAGCAGTACTTC; J: TRBJ2-7; V: TRBV27; D: TRBD2; size: NA
CDR3: CASSLGRGQRNTEAFF; DNA: TGTGCCAGCAGCTTAGGCCGGGGACAACGGAACACTGAAGCTTTCTTT; J: TRBJ1-1; V: TRBV7-8; D: NA; size: NA
CDR3: CASSRENRDTEREAFF; DNA: TGTGCCAGCAGCAGAGAAAACCGGGACACTGAACGTGAAGCTTTCTTT; J: TRBJ1-1; V: TRBV7-6; D: NA; size: NA
CDR3: CAISERGGTQGGEAFF; DNA: TGTGCCATCAGTGAGCGCGGTGGTACACAAGGGGGTGAAGCTTTCTTT; J: TRBJ1-1; V: TRBV10-3; D: NA; size: NA
CDR3: CASRRDFNSYEQYF; DNA: TGTGCCAGCCGCCGGGACTTTAACTCCTACGAGCAGTACTTC; J: TRBJ2-7; V: TRBV2; D: NA; size: NA
CDR3: CASSLGVGAAYEQYF; DNA: TGTGCCAGCAGCTTAGGCGTAGGGGCGGCCTACGAGCAGTACTTC; J: TRBJ2-7; V: TRBV11-3; D: NA; size: NA
CDR3: CASSPTGQGFYNEQFF; DNA: TGTGCCAGCAGTCCGACGGGACAGGGTTTCTACAATGAGCAGTTCTTC; J: TRBJ2-1; V: TRBV2; D: TRBD1; size: NA
CDR3: CASSLTGVNSPLHF; DNA: TGTGCCAGCAGTTTGACAGGGGTTAATTCACCCCTCCACTTT; J: TRBJ1-6; V: TRBV2; D: TRBD1; size: NA
CDR3: CASSPIGSGRTEAFF; DNA: TGTGCCAGCAGCCCCATCGGCTCGGGGAGGACTGAAGCTTTCTTT; J: TRBJ1-1; V: TRBV28; D: NA; size: NA
CDR3: CASSLQGDRPEAFF; DNA: TGTGCCAGTAGTTTACAGGGGGACCGGCCTGAAGCTTTCTTT; J: TRBJ1-1; V: TRBV19; D: TRBD1; size: NA
CDR3: CASRPVWLADYEQYF; DNA: TGTGCCAGCAGGCCAGTTTGGCTAGCCGACTACGAGCAGTACTTC; J: TRBJ2-7; V: TRBV11-2; D: NA; size: NA
CDR3: CASSLGLARYYEQYF; DNA: TGTGCCAGCAGCTTAGGACTAGCGCGTTACTACGAGCAGTACTTC; J: TRBJ2-7; V: TRBV5-6; D: TRBD2; size: NA
CDR3: CASSLRRRPSSYNEQFF; DNA: TGTGCCAGCAGCTTGCGAAGGCGGCCAAGCTCCTACAATGAGCAGTTCTTC; J: TRBJ2-1; V: TRBV9; D: NA; size: NA
CDR3: CASSRSLMNTEAFF; DNA: TGTGCCAGCAGTCGGTCGCTGATGAACACTGAAGCTTTCTTT; J: TRBJ1-1; V: TRBV6-5; D: NA; size: few
CDR3: CASSQDPGQGSPLHF; DNA: TGCGCCAGCAGCCAAGATCCAGGGCAGGGTTCACCCCTCCACTTT; J: TRBJ1-6; V: TRBV4-3; D: NA; size: few
CDR3: CASSVDGGRASYNEQFF; DNA: TGTGCCAGCAGCGTAGATGGCGGGAGGGCTTCCTACAATGAGCAGTTCTTC; J: TRBJ2-1; V: TRBV9; D: TRBD2; size: NA
CDR3: CASSLGFWQGRRPRNQPQHF; DNA: TGCGCCAGCAGCTTGGGTTTTTGGCAGGGGAGAAGGCCAAGGAATCAGCCCCAGCATTTT; J: TRBJ1-5; V: TRBV5-1; D: NA; size: NA
CDR3: CASSTGTSGTETQYF; DNA: TGTGCCAGTAGTACCGGGACTAGCGGGACAGAGACCCAGTACTTC; J: TRBJ2-5; V: TRBV19; D: TRBD2; size: NA
CDR3: CASRIGLAGVAEQYF; DNA: TGTGCCAGCAGGATAGGACTAGCGGGAGTAGCCGAGCAGTACTTC; J: TRBJ2-7; V: TRBV28; D: TRBD2; size: NA
CDR3: CASSFSGTNSNQPQHF; DNA: TGTGCCAGTAGTTTCTCCGGGACAAATAGCAATCAGCCCCAGCATTTT; J: TRBJ1-5; V: TRBV19; D: NA; size: NA
CDR3: CASGRQGENEQFF; DNA: TGTGCCAGCGGGCGACAGGGGGAAAATGAGCAGTTCTTC; J: TRBJ2-1; V: TRBV9; D: TRBD1; size: NA
CDR3: CASGPGGNQPQHF; DNA: TGTGCCAGCGGCCCAGGGGGGAATCAGCCCCAGCATTTT; J: TRBJ1-5; V: TRBV12-3/TRBV12-4; D: TRBD1; size: NA
CDR3: CAWSVQGLYGYTF; DNA: TGTGCCTGGAGTGTACAAGGACTCTATGGCTACACCTTC; J: TRBJ1-2; V: TRBV30; D: NA; size: NA
CDR3: CASSVSNTGELFF; DNA: TGCGCCAGCAGCGTCTCTAACACCGGGGAGCTGTTTTTT; J: TRBJ2-2; V: TRBV5-1; D: NA; size: once
CDR3: CASSVRADRTNTGELFF; DNA: TGTGCCAGCAGCGTAAGGGCGGACAGGACGAACACCGGGGAGCTGTTTTTT; J: TRBJ2-2; V: TRBV9; D: TRBD1; size: once
CDR3: CATSRDQSGTTYNEQFF; DNA: TGTGCCACCAGCAGGGACCAGAGCGGGACTACCTACAATGAGCAGTTCTTC; J: TRBJ2-1; V: TRBV15; D: TRBD2; size: NA
CDR3: CASNPDRVGYTF; DNA: TGTGCCAGCAACCCTGACAGGGTCGGCTACACCTTC; J: TRBJ1-2; V: TRBV5-5; D: TRBD1; size: NA
CDR3: CSAQFTYGYTF; DNA: TGCAGTGCCCAGTTCACCTATGGCTACACCTTC; J: TRBJ1-2; V: TRBV20-1; D: NA; size: NA
CDR3: CSAGQGYGYTF; DNA: TGCAGCGCAGGACAGGGCTATGGCTACACCTTC; J: TRBJ1-2; V: TRBV29-1; D: TRBD1; size: NA